Each of the 14 T cell receptor beta chains below was sequenced from the same sample in a study of blood T cell repertoires in COVID-19. Libraries were prepared by immunoSEQ multiplex PCR; TCRdb keeps only in-frame clonotypes and omits some of them. The data hold approximately 150,000 clones, with 87% observed a single time. Sequenced material: peripheral blood. These receptor sequences come from a man aged 50 or older who had recovered from COVID-19.

The chain combines TRBV3-1 (or the pseudogene TRBV3-2) with TRBJ1-1, with 7 bases lining up with TRBD1. Germline-derived CDR1 and CDR2 are LGHDT and YNNKEL (reference sequence). This CDR3 has 15 amino acids. The V and J ends lost 4 bases and 1 base, in that order; junction bases with no gene match: 6. CDR3: CASSPRDRPNTEAFF. The CDR3 bases are TGTGCCAGCAGCCCTCGGGACAGACCGAACACTGAAGCTTTCTTT.

The genes are TRBV4-1 and TRBJ2-7; D not certain. The CDR3 is 14 residues long. The germline V and J ends were trimmed by 0 bases and 3 bases, with 9 bases remaining between them. The germline gives CDR1 MGHRA, CDR2 YSYEKL. CDR3 protein: CASSQDWPLYEQYF. The CDR3 DNA is TGCGCCAGCAGCCAAGATTGGCCTCTCTACGAGCAGTACTTC.

The chain recombines TRBV2 with TRBJ1-1; 8 bases fit TRBD1. Germline loops: CDR1 SNHLY, CDR2 FYNNEI. Trimming at V came to 0 bases and at J to 1 base, leaving 1 base not matched to a gene. This CDR3 comprises 15 residues. CDR3 sequence: CASSEAGTGNTEAFF. Written as DNA, the CDR3 is TGTGCCAGCAGTGAAGCCGGGACAGGGAACACTGAAGCTTTCTTT.

This clone was detected only once. This chain uses TRBV5-1 with TRBJ2-5; D may be TRBD1 (6 bases). The CDR3 sequence is 15 residues long. The V gene lost 5 bases and the J gene lost 0 bases, with 14 bases spanning the gap. Germline CDR1 is SGHRS and CDR2 is YFSETQ. In nucleotides, the CDR3 is TGCGCCAGCAGTGGACAGCCCGTGTACCAAGAGACCCAGTACTTC. Translating it yields CASSGQPVYQETQYF.

The sample holds a few counts of this clone. This rearrangement joins TRBV5-1 to TRBJ1-5; no reliable D call. The CDR3 is 13 amino acids. Germline CDR1 is SGHRS and CDR2 is YFSETQ. Trimming removed 0 bases at V and 4 bases at J, with 5 bases between. The CDR3 DNA reads as TGCGCCAGCAGCTTGGACCTAAATCAGCCCCAGCATTTT. It specifies CASSLDLNQPQHF.

V and J are TRBV6-5 and TRBJ2-7; 11 bases are a match to TRBD2. CDR3 length: 15 residues. Germline V gene sequence: CDR1 MNHEY, CDR2 SVGAGI. V lost 3 bases to trimming and J lost 1 base; unmatched junction nucleotides: 2. The CDR3 DNA follows: TGTGCCAGCAGTTATCTAGCGGGGGGATCCTACGAGCAGTACTTC. It is translated as CASSYLAGGSYEQYF.

This sequence joins TRBV6-2 or TRBV6-3 and TRBJ2-1, with D maybe TRBD2 (6 bases). Between the trimmed V and J ends, which lost 6 bases and 0 bases, there was a span of 15 bases. CDR3 size: 16 residues. Germline-derived CDR1 and CDR2 are MNHEY and SVGEGT. The CDR3 reads CASSRGTVSSYNEQFF. CDR3 sequence (DNA): TGTGCCAGCAGCCGCGGGACGGTGAGCTCCTACAATGAGCAGTTCTTC.

This chain connects TRBV10-3 to TRBJ1-3, with 8 bases matching TRBD1. This CDR3 region has 15 residues. With 3 bases clipped from V and 4 bases from J, the junction kept 5 bases outside the gene matches. CDR1 and CDR2 (germline): ENHRY, SYGVKD. The CDR3 loop is CAISDRGRGGNTIYF. Written as DNA, the CDR3 is TGTGCCATCAGTGACAGGGGGCGCGGAGGAAACACCATATATTTT.

This clone appeared a single time. CDR3 protein: CASRPGQGGTYGYTF. The CDR3 bases are TGTGCCAGCAGACCGGGACAGGGTGGTACCTATGGCTACACCTTC. The rearrangement links TRBV6-6 to TRBJ1-2; TRBD1 matches 9 bases. Trimming at V came to 6 bases and at J to 4 bases, leaving 9 bases not matched to a gene. Per the germline V gene, CDR1 is MNHNY and CDR2 is SVGAGI (reference sequence). The CDR3 consists of 15 residues.

The V gene is TRBV6-2 or TRBV6-3, the J gene TRBJ2-5, with D possibly matching TRBD2 (6 bases). Germline values: CDR1 MNHEY, CDR2 SVGEGT. Trimming took 3 bases from V and 2 from J, leaving 10 bases between them. This CDR3 is 14 amino acids long. CDR3 amino acids: CASSYAGPQETQYF. CDR3 DNA: TGTGCCAGCAGTTATGCGGGGCCACAAGAGACCCAGTACTTC.

The chain is built from TRBV6-2 or TRBV6-3 and TRBJ2-7; 9 bases fit TRBD1. Unmatched junction bases numbered 14, after V lost 5 bases and J lost 6 bases. The CDR3 loop spans 16 amino acids. Germline CDR1 is MNHEY and CDR2 is SVGEGT. The CDR3 region is CASSGRSGTGIGEQYF. DNA for the CDR3: TGTGCCAGCAGTGGCCGGTCCGGGACAGGGATCGGCGAGCAGTACTTC.

The chain has TRBV5-1 and TRBJ2-4, with D tentatively TRBD1 (5 bases). Trimming removed 6 bases from V and 8 bases from J, with 15 bases in between. CDR1 is SGHRS and CDR2 is YFSETQ in the germline V gene. The CDR3 covers 13 residues. The CDR3 bases are TGCGCCAGCATGGGTCAGGGAACAGACATTCAGTACTTC. This sequence encodes CASMGQGTDIQYF. Combining the CDR3 with reference TRBV5-1 and TRBJ2-4 gives the whole variable domain KAGVTQTPRYLIKTRGQQVTLSCSPISGHRSVSWYQQTPGQGLQFLFEYFSETQRNKGNFPGRFSGRQFSNSRSEMNVSTLELGDSALYLCASMGQGTDIQYFGAGTRLSVL.

The rearrangement uses TRBV19 and TRBJ1-6, with 10 bases matching TRBD1. CDR3 length: 17 amino acids. Germline lookup yields CDR1 LNHDA and CDR2 SQIVND (reference sequence). The junction had 10 bases not matched to a gene; V was cut back by 4 bases and J by 7 bases. The chain's CDR3 is CASSNRDRGRRNSPLHF. The CDR3 nucleotides are TGTGCCAGTAGTAACCGGGACAGGGGAAGGAGAAATTCACCCCTCCACTTT.

The V and J genes are TRBV19 and TRBJ1-1; 7 bases are a match to TRBD1. Trimming removed 6 bases from V and 2 bases from J; junction bases left unmatched: 9. The CDR3 has 15 residues. The germline V gene encodes CDR1 LNHDA and CDR2 SQIVND (reference sequence). The CDR3 spells CASSLNRGPNTEAFF. Written as DNA, the CDR3 is TGTGCCAGTAGCTTGAACAGGGGCCCTAACACTGAAGCTTTCTTT. Combining the CDR3 with reference TRBV19 and TRBJ1-1 gives the whole variable domain DGGITQSPKYLFRKEGQNVTLSCEQNLNHDAMYWYRQDPGQGLRLIYYSQIVNDFQKGDIAEGYSVSREKKESFPLTVTSAQKNPTAFYLCASSLNRGPNTEAFFGQGTRLTVV.